A selection of T cell receptor beta chains follows, all from one sample in a study of blood T cell repertoires in COVID-19. Here immunoSEQ multiplex PCR was the method, and the copy in TCRdb shows in-frame clones only, minus some. This table holds roughly 33,000 clones, 70% to 85% found once. The material sequenced was peripheral blood. These receptors were obtained from a woman in her sixties or seventies with acute or convalescent COVID-19. The CDR3 runs from the conserved cysteine through the conserved F or W. Fields, in order: D gene, J gene, V gene, clone size, CDR3 protein, CDR3 DNA. D genes are given only for firm matches. Size is stated for part of the rows, as once, few or many counts, or as a class when the clone is expanded.

TRBD1 TRBJ1-2 TRBV2 . CASSYVTGGGGYTF TGTGCCAGCAGTTACGTTACAGGGGGCGGCGGCTACACCTTC
TRBD1 TRBJ1-1 TRBV5-1 once CASSGEAGGTEAFF TGCGCCAGCAGCGGAGAGGCAGGGGGTACTGAAGCTTTCTTT
TRBD2 TRBJ2-5 TRBV6-4 . CASSDSGGETQYF TGTGCCAGCAGTGACTCGGGGGGGGAGACCCAGTACTTC
. TRBJ1-5 TRBV3-1/TRBV3-2 . CASSQNRDGQPQHF TGTGCCAGCAGCCAAAACAGGGATGGTCAGCCCCAGCATTTT
. TRBJ1-1 TRBV24-1 once CAIRQALNTEAFF TGTGCCATCCGACAGGCATTGAACACTGAAGCTTTCTTT
TRBD1 TRBJ2-2 TRBV5-6 . CASSPTGAYTGELFF TGTGCCAGCAGCCCGACAGGGGCCTACACCGGGGAGCTGTTTTTT
TRBD1 TRBJ1-1 TRBV10-1 . CASSDTPTGRAFF TGCGCCAGCAGCGACACCCCGACAGGGAGAGCTTTCTTT
. TRBJ2-5 TRBV18 . CASSPLKGGTQYF TGTGCCAGCTCACCATTGAAAGGGGGGACCCAGTACTTC
. TRBJ2-7 TRBV5-1 few CASSLALDSGIYEQYF TGCGCCAGCAGCCTGGCGTTGGACTCCGGGATCTACGAGCAGTACTTC
TRBD2 TRBJ2-7 TRBV2 . CASSEGLAYEQYF TGTGCCAGCAGTGAGGGACTAGCTTACGAGCAGTACTTC
. TRBJ2-7 TRBV12-3/TRBV12-4 . CASSFFAGEEQYF TGTGCCAGCAGTTTTTTCGCAGGGGAGGAGCAGTACTTC
TRBD1 TRBJ1-5 TRBV28 . CASKTGGAGQPQHF TGTGCCAGCAAAACAGGGGGCGCGGGACAGCCCCAGCATTTT
. TRBJ1-5 TRBV6-5 few CASRRAGGNQPQHF TGTGCCAGCAGGAGAGCGGGTGGCAATCAGCCCCAGCATTTT
. TRBJ2-5 TRBV5-4 . CASSPVEFGTQYF TGTGCCAGCAGCCCAGTGGAGTTCGGGACCCAGTACTTC
TRBD1 TRBJ1-4 TRBV5-1 . CASKPGQVPNEKLFF TGCGCCAGCAAGCCAGGACAGGTTCCAAATGAAAAACTGTTTTTT
. TRBJ1-4 TRBV6-6 . CASSLAGMQEGKLFF TGTGCCAGCAGTTTGGCGGGGATGCAAGAAGGGAAACTGTTTTTT
. TRBJ2-7 TRBV27 few CASSSYRDYEQYF TGTGCCAGCAGTTCCTATCGAGACTACGAGCAGTACTTC
TRBD1 TRBJ2-2 TRBV5-1 . CASSFQATGGTGELFF TGCGCCAGCAGCTTCCAAGCGACAGGGGGGACCGGGGAGCTGTTTTTT
. TRBJ2-1 TRBV4-1 . CASSQAVPGGLGVYEQFF TGCGCCAGCAGCCAAGCAGTGCCCGGGGGGCTCGGCGTCTATGAGCAGTTCTTC
. TRBJ2-2 TRBV3-1/TRBV3-2 . CASSRLTGELFF TGTGCCAGCAGCCGTCTAACCGGGGAGCTGTTTTTT
. TRBJ1-2 TRBV28 few CASSLYGYGYTF TGTGCCAGCAGTTTATACGGCTATGGCTACACCTTC
. TRBJ1-2 TRBV28 . CASSSRVGGYTF TGTGCCAGCAGTTCTCGGGTTGGTGGCTACACCTTC
. TRBJ1-6 TRBV5-1 . CASSLLAAEDNSPLHF TGCGCCAGCAGCTTGTTGGCCGCGGAGGATAATTCACCCCTCCACTTT
TRBD1 TRBJ2-7 TRBV28 . CASRQGQPYEQYF TGTGCCAGCAGACAGGGACAGCCTTACGAGCAGTACTTC
TRBD1 TRBJ1-1 TRBV5-4 . CASSGGAGGSDTEAFF TGTGCCAGCAGCGGTGGGGCAGGGGGCAGTGACACTGAAGCTTTCTTT
. TRBJ2-7 TRBV30 . CAWNTGSNEQYF TGTGCCTGGAATACAGGGAGTAACGAGCAGTACTTC
. TRBJ1-4 TRBV7-9 . CASSEAGYEKLFF TGTGCCAGCAGCGAGGCGGGGTATGAAAAACTGTTTTTT
. TRBJ2-6 TRBV19 . CASNTRSGANVLTF TGTGCCAGTAATACGCGCTCTGGGGCCAACGTCCTGACTTTC
. TRBJ2-1 TRBV7-9 . CASSFPSYREGEQFF TGTGCCAGCAGCTTCCCTTCCTACAGGGAAGGAGAGCAGTTCTTC
. TRBJ1-2 TRBV10-3 few CAISEQDYGYTF TGTGCCATCAGTGAACAGGACTATGGCTACACCTTC
. TRBJ1-6 TRBV6-1 . CASSEAEGLPNSPLHF TGTGCCAGCAGTGAAGCGGAGGGGCTTCCCAATTCACCCCTCCACTTT
. TRBJ1-1 TRBV7-6 . CASSSRFGSQNTEAFF TGTGCCAGCAGCTCTAGGTTCGGCAGCCAGAACACTGAAGCTTTCTTT
TRBD1 TRBJ1-1 TRBV7-9 . CASSSTPGQGARKTEAFF TGTGCCAGCAGCTCAACACCGGGACAGGGGGCGAGGAAAACTGAAGCTTTCTTT
TRBD1 TRBJ1-2 TRBV30 . CAWGGDREPSGYTF TGTGCCTGGGGTGGGGACAGGGAACCTTCAGGCTACACCTTC
. TRBJ2-3 TRBV20-1 once CSASYRLVEYF TGCAGTGCTAGCTACAGGCTGGTTGAGTATTTT
TRBD1 TRBJ2-5 TRBV4-1 . CASSQGARDRGKETQYF TGCGCCAGCAGCCAGGGGGCCCGGGACAGGGGGAAAGAGACCCAGTACTTC